The 25 T cell receptor beta chains in this list originate from one sample, sequenced in a study of OX40 agonist ivuxolimab in advanced cancers. Clones were read by immunoSEQ multiplex PCR, and TCRdb kept only the in-frame ones, dropping some. The table includes about 110,000 clones, 75% to 95% detected once. Sequenced here: CD4+ or CD8+ T cells sorted from blood, sampled in a trial of the OX40 agonist ivuxolimab. The receptors were sampled from an adult with an advanced solid tumor such as melanoma, head and neck, liver or kidney cancer.

The rearrangement uses TRBV4-2 and TRBJ1-2; tentatively, D is TRBD1 (5 bases). The CDR3 is 15 residues long. Germline V gene data show CDR1 as LGHNA and CDR2 as YNFKEQ. Trimming removed 3 bases at V and 3 bases at J, with 14 bases between. CDR3 sequence (DNA): TGTGCCAGCAGCCACGGAGGGGCGACGTACTATGGCTACACCTTC. Its translation: CASSHGGATYYGYTF.

The chain combines TRBV28 with TRBJ1-1; D is unclear. V lost 3 bases to trimming and J lost 10 bases, with 15 bases between them. CDR3 size: 13 residues. Per the germline V gene, CDR1 is MDHEN and CDR2 is SYDVKM. The CDR3 is CASSFLNPSAAFF. CDR3 DNA: TGTGCCAGCAGTTTCTTAAACCCGTCGGCAGCTTTCTTT.

This clone was picked up one time. The chain recombines TRBV14 with TRBJ1-2, with D possibly matching TRBD1 (6 bases). V was trimmed by 2 bases and J by 7 bases, leaving 11 bases between them. The CDR3 runs 13 residues. Germline V gene sequence: CDR1 SGHDN, CDR2 FVKESK. The CDR3 coding sequence is TGTGCCAGCAGCCAAAAGGGGGGAGCTGGCTACACCTTC. Translating it yields CASSQKGGAGYTF.

The J gene is TRBJ1-2, the V gene TRBV11-2; D unclear. Trimming pared 0 bases from V and 9 bases from J, leaving 14 bases between. Germline CDR1 SGHAT, CDR2 FQNNGV. The CDR3 runs to 14 residues. CDR3 in amino acids: CASSLDQARSSYTF. CDR3 in DNA: TGTGCCAGCAGCTTAGATCAGGCAAGGAGTAGCTACACCTTC.

The rearrangement links TRBV4-3 to TRBJ2-5, with TRBD2 identical over 11 bases. The CDR3 totals 14 residues. Germline CDR1 reads LGHNA; CDR2 reads YSLEER. With V trimmed by 1 base and J by 5 bases, 0 bases remained unmatched. Written as DNA, the CDR3 is TGCGCCAGCAGCCAAGGACTAGCGGGGGAGACCCAGTACTTC. It specifies CASSQGLAGETQYF.

This chain joins TRBV28 and TRBJ2-7; D uncertain. Deletions cut 8 bases from V and 1 base from J, with 6 bases between. This CDR3 region has 11 residues. CDR1 is MDHEN, CDR2 SYDVKM, per germline. CDR3: CASFTSYEQYF. The DNA for the CDR3 is TGTGCCAGCTTTACTTCCTACGAGCAGTACTTC.

The chain combines TRBV6-5 with TRBJ1-4, with D perhaps matching TRBD1 (6 bases). The V end lost 6 bases, the J end lost 5 bases, and 10 bases lay between the germline ends. From germline, CDR1 is MNHEY and CDR2 SVGAGI. The CDR3 totals 13 residues. The CDR3 nucleotides are TGTGCCAGCAGCGGACAGCGAAATGAAAAACTGTTTTTT. It translates to CASSGQRNEKLFF.

The genes are TRBV7-6 and TRBJ2-3; 10 nucleotides agree with TRBD1. This CDR3 region has 17 residues. The V gene's germline CDR1 is SGHVS and CDR2 FNYEAQ. V lost 5 bases and J lost 1; bases outside the gene matches: 9. The CDR3 DNA reads TGTGCCAGCAGCCCCCAATCCGGGACAGGGGGCACAGATACGCAGTATTTT. As protein: CASSPQSGTGGTDTQYF.

CDR3 amino acids: CASSPGSPVETQYF. CDR3 nucleotides: TGTGCCAGCTCACCAGGGTCCCCTGTGGAGACCCAGTACTTC. The chain has TRBV18 and TRBJ2-5; D is unclear. The germline V and J ends were trimmed by 2 bases and 5 bases, with 12 bases remaining between them. The CDR3 sequence is 14 residues long. Germline CDR1 KGHSH, CDR2 LQKENI.

The CDR3 sequence is CAISEYRAEAFF. In nucleotides, the CDR3 is TGTGCCATCAGTGAGTACAGGGCCGAAGCTTTCTTT. This chain connects TRBV10-3 to TRBJ1-1; a weak D match, TRBD1 (6 bases). Germline V lookup: CDR1 ENHRY, CDR2 SYGVKD. Trimming cost V 1 base and J 8 bases, with 8 bases left between them. The CDR3 covers 12 residues.

The chain employs TRBV4-3 and TRBJ1-6, with no clear D. Germline V lookup: CDR1 LGHNA, CDR2 YSLEER. The V end was cut by 1 base, the J end by 2 bases, with 9 bases between. CDR3 length equals 16 residues. This chain's CDR3 is CASSQVVGTYNSPLHF. CDR3 coding DNA: TGCGCCAGCAGCCAAGTTGTCGGTACCTATAATTCACCCCTCCACTTT.

This chain uses TRBV5-4 with TRBJ1-4, with D unclear. Trimming took off 3 bases at V and 8 bases at J, with 17 bases between the two ends. This CDR3 has 15 residues. The germline CDR1 and CDR2 sequences are SGHNT and YYREEE (reference sequence). CDR3 bases: TGTGCCAGCAGCTCCCGGAGTACAGCCGGCGAAAAACTGTTTTTT. Its protein product is CASSSRSTAGEKLFF. Complete variable domain (other parts from reference TRBV5-4 and TRBJ1-4): ETGVTQSPTHLIKTRGQQVTLRCSSQSGHNTVSWYQQALGQGPQFIFQYYREEENGRGNFPPRFSGLQFPNYSSELNVNALELDDSALYLCASSSRSTAGEKLFFGSGTQLSVL.

This chain links TRBV4-1 with TRBJ1-2; TRBD1 aligns across 10 bases. The CDR3 is 15 amino acids. CDR1 MGHRA and CDR2 YSYEKL come from the germline V gene. The J segment lost 5 bases and the V segment lost 3 bases, leaving 6 bases of the junction unmatched. The CDR3 sequence: CASSHPGQGIYGYTF. As DNA, the CDR3 is TGCGCCAGCAGCCATCCGGGACAGGGGATTTATGGCTACACCTTC.

This clone occurred a few times. The CDR3 reads CASSFERGAEAFF. The CDR3 nucleotides read TGTGCCAGCAGTTTTGAGAGGGGGGCTGAAGCTTTCTTT. The V call is TRBV27, the J call TRBJ1-1; tentative D call: TRBD1 (6 bases). This CDR3 comprises 13 residues. V gave up 3 bases and J gave up 6 bases, with 11 bases separating them. CDR1 MNHEY and CDR2 SMNVEV come from the germline V gene (reference sequence).

The chain has TRBV5-5 and TRBJ2-1; no firm D call. Germline CDR1 and CDR2: SGHKS and YYEKEE (reference sequence). With 2 bases removed from V and 9 bases from J, the gap between germline ends came to 15 bases. This CDR3 spans 14 amino acids. The CDR3 here is CASSFALVGGEQFF. DNA for the CDR3: TGTGCCAGCAGCTTCGCTTTAGTTGGTGGTGAGCAGTTCTTC.

The chain couples TRBV7-2 to TRBJ1-4; D is undetermined. The CDR3 runs 15 residues. CDR1 is SGHTA, CDR2 FQGNSA, per germline. Trimming cost V 1 base and J 4 bases, with 10 bases left between them. The CDR3 region is CASSLVAYSNEKLFF. CDR3 sequence (DNA): TGTGCCAGCAGCTTAGTTGCTTACAGTAATGAAAAACTGTTTTTT.

V usage is TRBV6-5 and J usage is TRBJ1-6; D not resolved. Per the germline V gene, CDR1 is MNHEY and CDR2 is SVGAGI. The CDR3 is 14 residues long. Trimming removed 3 bases from V and 6 bases from J, with 9 bases in between. The CDR3 DNA follows: TGTGCCAGCAGTTATTTGGGTGGTAATTCACCCCTCCACTTT. The encoded protein is CASSYLGGNSPLHF.

The chain is built from TRBV6-6 and TRBJ2-7; no clear D gene. Trimming stripped 6 bases from V and 2 bases from J, with 8 bases between. This CDR3 has 12 amino acids. Germline CDR1 MNHNY, CDR2 SVGAGI (reference sequence). This CDR3 is CASRSVAYEQYF. The CDR3 nucleotides read TGTGCCAGCAGATCCGTTGCCTACGAGCAGTACTTC.

This clone has only a few counts. The chain uses TRBV25-1 and TRBJ1-6; TRBD1 is a possible D gene (5 bases). V was pared by 7 bases and J by 5 bases, with 9 bases between. The CDR3 contains 13 residues. CDR1 is MGHDK, CDR2 SYGVNS, per germline. CDR3 coding DNA: TGTGCCAGCACGGGGACCAATAATTCACCCCTCCACTTT. Translated: CASTGTNNSPLHF.

This clone was seen once. The rearrangement joins TRBV7-8 to TRBJ2-2, with TRBD1 identical over 11 bases. With 2 bases clipped from V and 6 bases from J, the junction kept 5 bases outside the gene matches. CDR1 SGHVS and CDR2 FQNEAQ come from the germline V gene. The CDR3 length is 16 residues. CDR3 in DNA: TGTGCCAGCAGCTTAATTGGGACAGGGGGTCCCGGGGAGCTGTTTTTT. The encoded protein is CASSLIGTGGPGELFF. The variable domain in full, with the rest retrieved from reference TRBV7-8 and TRBJ2-2, is GAGVSQSPRYKVAKRGQDVALRCDPISGHVSLFWYQQALGQGPEFLTYFQNEAQLDKSGLPSDRFFAERPEGSVSTLKIQRTQQEDSAVYLCASSLIGTGGPGELFFGEGSRLTVL.

The chain has TRBV7-2 and TRBJ2-1; perhaps TRBD1 as D (6 bases). This CDR3 is 13 amino acids long. Germline CDR1 SGHTA, CDR2 FQGNSA. V lost 1 base to trimming and J lost 7 bases, with 8 bases between them. The CDR3 region is CASSLVGANEQFF. CDR3 in DNA: TGTGCCAGCAGCTTAGTGGGGGCTAATGAGCAGTTCTTC.

This clone has just one count. The V and J genes are TRBV5-1 and TRBJ2-3, with a possible D match to TRBD1 (6 bases). Germline V CDR1 and CDR2: SGHRS, YFSETQ. The ends were cut back, 1 base at V and 4 bases at J, with 13 bases in the middle. The CDR3 is made up of 15 amino acids. The DNA of the CDR3 is TGCGCCAGCAGCTTGCAGGCAGGGGCGGCAGATACGCAGTATTTT. The encoded protein is CASSLQAGAADTQYF.

This clone occurred once. The CDR3, as DNA: TGCGCCAGCAGCTTGGCCGGCTACATCACAGATACGCAGTATTTT. Its translation: CASSLAGYITDTQYF. The chain couples TRBV5-1 to TRBJ2-3, with D unresolved. Germline V gene lookup returns CDR1 SGHRS and CDR2 YFSETQ. This CDR3 has 15 amino acids. Trimming removed 0 bases from V and 2 bases from J, with 10 bases in between.

The chain recombines TRBV7-2 with TRBJ2-7, with D possibly TRBD2 on 6 matching bases. Germline V gene data show CDR1 as SGHTA and CDR2 as FQGNSA. The CDR3 length is 16 residues. Between the trimmed V and J ends, which lost 3 bases and 1 base, there was a span of 16 bases. The CDR3 coding sequence is TGTGCCAGCAGCTTCCCCGAGGAGGGTCCATCCTACGAGCAGTACTTC. It specifies CASSFPEEGPSYEQYF.

The V gene is TRBV7-2, the J gene TRBJ2-7; D not certain. The ends were cut back, 4 bases at V and 0 bases at J, with 7 bases in the middle. This CDR3 region has 13 residues. CDR1 and CDR2 (germline): SGHTA, FQGNSA. The CDR3 DNA reads TGTGCCAGCAGCTCCCCCAGCTCCTACGAGCAGTACTTC. Amino acids: CASSSPSSYEQYF.